A single sample is the source of the 26 T cell receptor beta chains below, sequenced in a study of CD8+ T cells in alopecia areata (dated 2018 in TCRdb). Reading the label with the study, this specimen's time point is: around 4 weeks on oral tofacitinib. The sample's treatment or condition, from its label and the paper: oral pan-JAK inhibitor, 5-10 mg twice daily. Library method: the immunoSEQ multiplex PCR assay. To provide template for TCR sequencing, every sample had RNA extracted and reverse transcribed into cDNA. In its TCRdb copy, this immuneACCESS table keeps in-frame sequences only and misses some clones. Where compared with another copy, unresolved V genes explain less than half of these, and the others have no known cause. This sample gives about 190,000 clones in total; 60% of them show up just once. Clones ranked in the top ten supply approximately 0.7% of the sample. The input for sequencing was CD4+ T cells sorted from blood, taken at week 4, from a patient treated with tofacitinib. The receptors shown here come from a human donor with alopecia areata.

The chain combines TRBV30 with TRBJ1-5, with D unclear. There are 13 residues in the CDR3. CDR1 is GTSNPN and CDR2 is SVGIG in the germline V gene (reference sequence). Trimming cost V 2 bases and J 5 bases, with 10 bases left between them. CDR3 DNA sequence: TGTGCCTGGAGTCCAGAGTCCTATCAGCCCCAGCATTTT. Encoded protein: CAWSPESYQPQHF.

The rearrangement joins TRBV5-1 to TRBJ2-3; 14 nucleotides agree with TRBD2. Germline lookup yields CDR1 SGHRS and CDR2 YFSETQ. The CDR3 extends over 15 amino acids. Trimming removed 5 bases from V and 3 bases from J; junction bases left unmatched: 2. The chain's CDR3 is CASSRTSGRTDTQYF. The CDR3 coding sequence is TGCGCCAGCAGTCGGACTAGCGGGAGGACAGATACGCAGTATTTT.

For the CDR3, the DNA is TGTGCCTGGGGGACAGGGGGCAATTTTGAGACAGATACGCAGTATTTT. It translates to CAWGTGGNFETDTQYF. This rearrangement joins TRBV30 to TRBJ2-3; TRBD1 matches at 12 bases. V was pared by 5 bases and J by 3 bases, with 9 bases of the junction left unmatched. The length of the CDR3 is 16 residues. The germline V gene has CDR1 GTSNPN and CDR2 SVGIG (reference sequence). Variable domain in full (rest from reference TRBV30 and TRBJ2-3): SQTIHQWPATLVQPVGSPLSLECTVEGTSNPNLYWYRQAAGRGLQLLFYSVGIGQISSEVPQNLSASRPQDRQFILSSKKLLLSDSGFYLCAWGTGGNFETDTQYFGPGTRLTVL.

Many counts were recorded for this clone. One junction end does not reproduce the germline sequence, and a read error may be involved. The V gene is TRBV7-7, the J gene TRBJ1-1; D remains unclear. Germline V gives CDR1 SSHAT, CDR2 FNYEAQ (reference sequence). CDR3 length: 13 amino acids. The DNA for the CDR3 is TGTGCTAGCAGCTTACGGACCGATACTGAAGCTTTCTTT. It encodes CASSLRTDTEAFF.

In its sample, this clone was seen a few times. This chain connects TRBV20-1 to TRBJ1-1; D unclear. The CDR3 consists of 10 residues. V lost 6 bases to trimming and J lost 1 base, with 3 bases between them. Germline loops: CDR1 DFQATT, CDR2 SNEGSKA (reference sequence). CDR3 bases: TGCAGTGCCTCGAACACTGAAGCTTTCTTT. Translating gives CSASNTEAFF.

The rearrangement links TRBV7-2 to TRBJ1-5; D gene ambiguous. V dropped 3 bases and J dropped 3 bases, with 6 bases sitting between them. CDR1 is SGHTA and CDR2 is FQGNSA in the germline V gene. The length of the CDR3 is 13 residues. The CDR3 DNA reads TGTGCCAGCAGCTTTGCAGTCAATCAGCCCCAGCATTTT. It translates to CASSFAVNQPQHF.

In regard to this clone: The CDR3 does not close with the conserved phenylalanine or tryptophan, likely indicating a read error. The V gene is TRBV29-1, the J gene TRBJ1-2; D not certain. The germline gives CDR1 SQVTM, CDR2 ANQGSEA. This CDR3 comprises 12 residues. Trimming took 5 bases from V and 4 from J, leaving 11 bases between them. This CDR3 reads CSVLEGSYGYTL. The CDR3 coding sequence is TGCAGCGTTCTGGAAGGGAGCTATGGCTACACCCTC.

The V and J genes are TRBV2 and TRBJ2-7; TRBD1 might be the D (6 bases). CDR3 length: 13 residues. Germline loops: CDR1 SNHLY, CDR2 FYNNEI. V was pared by 6 bases and J by 4 bases, with 13 bases between. CDR3 region: CASRSGQTYEQYF. CDR3 DNA sequence: TGTGCCAGCAGGAGCGGACAGACTTACGAGCAGTACTTC. The complete variable domain, with remaining parts taken from reference TRBV2 and TRBJ2-7, reads EPEVTQTPSHQVTQMGQEVILRCVPISNHLYFYWYRQILGQKVEFLVSFYNNEISEKSEIFDDQFSVERPDGSNFTLKIRSTKLEDSAMYFCASRSGQTYEQYFGPGTRLTVT.

V and J are TRBV5-1 and TRBJ2-4; D is unclear. Per germline, CDR1 SGHRS and CDR2 YFSETQ. CDR3 size: 14 residues. The V gene lost 5 bases and the J gene lost 2 bases, with 11 bases spanning the gap. CDR3 loop: CASRDILSKNIQYF. The CDR3 bases are TGCGCCAGCAGAGACATTCTTTCCAAAAACATTCAGTACTTC.

The rearrangement uses TRBV7-6 and TRBJ2-7; possible D gene TRBD1, 5 bases. The CDR3 loop spans 12 amino acids. The V gene lost 5 bases and the J gene lost 1 base, with 6 bases spanning the gap. Germline V gene data show CDR1 as SGHVS and CDR2 as FNYEAQ. Here the CDR3 reads CASSRGSYEQYF. Written as DNA, the CDR3 is TGTGCCAGCAGCAGGGGATCCTACGAGCAGTACTTC. The full variable domain, completed using reference TRBV7-6 and TRBJ2-7, is GAGVSQSPRYKVTKRGQDVALRCDPISGHVSLYWYRQALGQGPEFLTYFNYEAQQDKSGLPNDRFSAERPEGSISTLTIQRTEQRDSAMYRCASSRGSYEQYFGPGTRLTVT.

J is TRBJ2-7 and V is TRBV30; perhaps TRBD2 as D (6 bases). The germline gives CDR1 GTSNPN, CDR2 SVGIG (reference sequence). CDR3 length: 12 residues. Trimming removed 3 bases at V and 3 bases at J, with 9 bases between. The CDR3 loop is CAWRLAYYEQYF. The CDR3, as DNA: TGTGCCTGGAGACTAGCTTACTACGAGCAGTACTTC.

This sequence joins TRBV11-2 and TRBJ2-3; 8 nucleotides match TRBD1. Trimming removed 5 bases from V and 5 bases from J; junction bases left unmatched: 9. Germline-derived CDR1 and CDR2 are SGHAT and FQNNGV. The CDR3 runs to 15 residues. CDR3 in amino acids: CASSTVDRAIDTQYF. CDR3 in DNA: TGTGCCAGCAGCACTGTGGACAGGGCTATAGATACGCAGTATTTT.

This clone was picked up a small number of times. The rearrangement uses TRBV29-1 and TRBJ2-3; D remains ambiguous. The germline gives CDR1 SQVTM, CDR2 ANQGSEA. The CDR3 has 10 residues. Trimming shortened V by 7 bases and J by 7 bases, and 9 bases separated the two germline ends. CDR3 residues: CSASINTQYF. CDR3 DNA: TGCAGCGCCTCGATAAATACGCAGTATTTT.

V usage is TRBV20-1 and J usage is TRBJ2-5; D gene ambiguous. V dropped 5 bases and J dropped 4 bases, with 8 bases sitting between them. Germline V lookup: CDR1 DFQATT, CDR2 SNEGSKA (reference sequence). This CDR3 has 11 amino acids. CDR3 amino acids: CSAPFPETQYF. CDR3 DNA sequence: TGCAGTGCTCCATTCCCAGAGACCCAGTACTTC.

This rearrangement joins TRBV27 to TRBJ1-4; no clear D. Trimming removed 5 bases at V and 5 bases at J, with 18 bases between. Germline V gene sequence: CDR1 MNHEY, CDR2 SMNVEV (reference sequence). The CDR3 has 16 amino acids. CDR3 in amino acids: CASSRSWGGRNEKLFF. CDR3 in DNA: TGTGCCAGCAGTCGGTCGTGGGGAGGGAGGAATGAAAAACTGTTTTTT.

The chain links TRBV28 to TRBJ2-4; the match to TRBD1 covers 7 bases. This CDR3 region has 18 residues. V shed 6 bases, J shed 0 bases, and the junction held 14 bases outside the gene matches. Germline V gene sequence: CDR1 MDHEN, CDR2 SYDVKM. The CDR3 protein is CASSHALTGDIAKNIQYF. CDR3 coding DNA: TGTGCCAGCAGCCATGCCCTTACAGGGGACATAGCCAAAAACATTCAGTACTTC.

The gene calls are TRBV7-2 and TRBJ2-1; 10 positions match TRBD2. The junction had 4 bases not matched to a gene; V was cut back by 6 bases and J by 2 bases. Germline CDR1 reads SGHTA; CDR2 reads FQGNSA. The CDR3 is 15 amino acids. In nucleotides, the CDR3 is TGTGCCAGCAGTAAAACTAGCGGGGCCTACAATGAGCAGTTCTTC. This translates into CASSKTSGAYNEQFF.

This clone appeared a few times. CDR3 in amino acids: CASSQEGQGRDEQYF. The DNA of the CDR3 is TGTGCCAGCAGCCAAGAGGGCCAGGGTCGGGACGAGCAGTACTTC. The chain combines TRBV4-2 with TRBJ2-5; a possible D gene is TRBD1 (5 bases). Near its end, the DNA agrees better with TRBJ2-7, so the J call may be wrong. From germline, CDR1 is LGHNA and CDR2 YNFKEQ. The CDR3 has 15 amino acids.

The chain uses TRBV13 and TRBJ1-2, with a tentative D call TRBD1 (6 bases). This CDR3 contains 15 residues. Trimming stripped 2 bases from V and 3 bases from J, with 13 bases between. The germline V gene has CDR1 PRHDT and CDR2 FYEKMQ (reference sequence). The CDR3 coding sequence is TGTGCCAGCAGCTTAAAGGTCGCAGGGGACTATGGCTACACCTTC. Protein: CASSLKVAGDYGYTF.

The chain employs TRBV6-1 and TRBJ2-5, with 12 bases fitting TRBD2. The junction had 6 bases not matched to a gene; V was cut back by 2 bases and J by 5 bases. The CDR3 has 16 amino acids. In germline, CDR1 is MNHNS, CDR2 SASEGT. The CDR3 is CASSEIWTSGIETQYF. The CDR3, as DNA: TGTGCCAGCAGTGAAATCTGGACTAGCGGGATTGAGACCCAGTACTTC.

This clone was counted between two and nine times. The rearrangement uses TRBV7-9 and TRBJ2-3, with TRBD2 as a possible D gene (6 bases). Trimming pared 4 bases from V and 2 bases from J, leaving 10 bases between. In germline, CDR1 is SEHNR, CDR2 FQNEAQ (reference sequence). CDR3 length: 14 residues. In nucleotides, the CDR3 is TGTGCCAGCAGCTATGGGGGGTACACAGATACGCAGTATTTT. This translates into CASSYGGYTDTQYF.

J is TRBJ1-2 and V is TRBV19; D is unresolved. Germline V gene sequence: CDR1 LNHDA, CDR2 SQIVND (reference sequence). CDR3 length equals 11 residues. V lost 6 bases to trimming and J lost 5 bases, with 7 bases between them. CDR3 protein: CASREAYGYTF. CDR3 DNA sequence: TGTGCCAGTAGGGAAGCGTATGGCTACACCTTC.

This clone was recorded once. The CDR3, as DNA: TGTGCCTGGAGTACGACGGGACTTGGCTCCGAGCAGTACTTC. This encodes CAWSTTGLGSEQYF. The chain joins TRBV30 to TRBJ2-7; perhaps TRBD2 as D (6 bases). Germline values: CDR1 GTSNPN, CDR2 SVGIG (reference sequence). Trimming removed 2 bases from V and 6 bases from J, with 17 bases in between. CDR3 length: 14 amino acids.

This clone was recorded once. The chain is built from TRBV9 and TRBJ1-3, with 7 bases aligning to TRBD1. Per the germline V gene, CDR1 is SGDLS and CDR2 is YYNGEE. The CDR3 has 15 residues. J gave up 4 bases and V 4 bases, and 8 bases lay outside the gene matches. The DNA of the CDR3 is TGTGCCAGCAGCTGGGAGGGGGCGTCGGGAAACACCATATATTTT. This gives the protein CASSWEGASGNTIYF.

V gene TRBV10-2 combines with J gene TRBJ1-5; the D is unclear. Trimming took off 0 bases at V and 10 bases at J, with 13 bases between the two ends. Germline CDR1 and CDR2: WSHSY and SAAADI. CDR3 length: 14 residues. The CDR3 DNA reads TGCGCCAGCAGTGAGTCACGGGCGTATGATCCCCAGCATTTT. This codes for CASSESRAYDPQHF.

The rearrangement links TRBV29-1 to TRBJ2-7; a weak D match, TRBD2 (6 bases). This CDR3 comprises 13 residues. In germline, CDR1 is SQVTM, CDR2 ANQGSEA. V dropped 1 base and J dropped 3 bases, with 10 bases sitting between them. The CDR3 region is CSVEVRGFYEQYF. CDR3 DNA: TGCAGCGTTGAAGTACGGGGGTTCTACGAGCAGTACTTC.